This paragraph covers one TCR beta chain sequence. Its antigen remains unidentified. The sample originates from a study of chemoradiotherapy in HPV16-positive cancers. Study overall: Candidate HPV-specific T-cell clones and common TCR motifs came from functional assays in a couple of HPV16-positive patients.

Study results and caveats: For HPV16-positive patients, expanding HPV-responsive T cells associated with longer recurrence-free survival. Non-HPV-specific T cells did not expand in tumors during treatment, whereas candidate HPV-specific clones and E7-related motifs did.

Repeated repertoire sampling spanned the course of chemoradiotherapy. Measured with immunoSEQ multiplex PCR; TCRdb has only the in-frame clones, and not every one. This sample carries around 4,900 clones, 75% to 90% of them seen once, and the ten largest clones take approximately 9.7%. The sequence came from a human donor with HPV-associated anogenital cancer. Material: tumor tissue, obtained from a patient who underwent chemoradiotherapy.

CDR3 region: CASSLSSQSTETQYF. The CDR3 nucleotides are TGTGCCAGCAGCTTATCCTCTCAATCCACCGAGACCCAGTACTTC. This sequence joins TRBV11-3 and TRBJ2-5; D remains ambiguous. This CDR3 spans 15 amino acids. The V gene lost 2 bases and the J gene lost 5 bases, with 15 bases spanning the gap. Germline CDR1 and CDR2: SGHNT and YENEEA.